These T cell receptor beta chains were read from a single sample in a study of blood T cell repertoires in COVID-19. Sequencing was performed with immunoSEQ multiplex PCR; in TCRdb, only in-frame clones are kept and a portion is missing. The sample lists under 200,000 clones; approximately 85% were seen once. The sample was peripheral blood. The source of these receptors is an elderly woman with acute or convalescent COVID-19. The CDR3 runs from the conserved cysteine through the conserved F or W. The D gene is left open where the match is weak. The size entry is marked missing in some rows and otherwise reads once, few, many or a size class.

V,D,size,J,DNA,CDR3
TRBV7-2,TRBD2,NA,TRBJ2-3,TGTGCCAGTCAACTAGCGGGGGGTCTACCCATCACAGATACGCAGTATTTT,CASQLAGGLPITDTQYF
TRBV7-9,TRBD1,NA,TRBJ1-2,TGTGCCAGCAGCTACACAGGGGGCGAGGGCTATGGCTACACCTTC,CASSYTGGEGYGYTF
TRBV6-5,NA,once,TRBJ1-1,TGTGCCTCCAAAGGAGGGGCCGATGGCCCTGAAGCTTTCTTT,CASKGGADGPEAFF
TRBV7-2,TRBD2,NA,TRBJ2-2,TGTGCCAGCAGACCTAGCGGGGCTGACACCGGGGAGCTGTTTTTT,CASRPSGADTGELFF
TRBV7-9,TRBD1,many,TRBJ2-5,TGTGCCAGCACAGGGGACAGCCAAGAGACCCAGTACTTC,CASTGDSQETQYF
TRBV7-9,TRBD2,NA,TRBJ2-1,TGTGCCAGCAGCTCCAGACTAGCGAGTGAGCAGTTCTTC,CASSSRLASEQFF
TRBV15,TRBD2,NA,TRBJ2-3,TGTGCCACCAGCAGAGTAAGCGGGGGTGGGACAGATACGCAGTATTTT,CATSRVSGGGTDTQYF
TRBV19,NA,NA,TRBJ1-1,TGTGCCAGTAGTGTCCGGGGAATTCAAGCTGAAGCTTTCTTT,CASSVRGIQAEAFF
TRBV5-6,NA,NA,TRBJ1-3,TGTGCCAGCAGCTTGGGTCCAGGGCAAGGAAACACCATATATTTT,CASSLGPGQGNTIYF
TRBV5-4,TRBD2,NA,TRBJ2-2,TGTGCCAGCAGCTTGGGCGCTAGCGGGCGGACCAGGGAGCTGTTTTTT,CASSLGASGRTRELFF
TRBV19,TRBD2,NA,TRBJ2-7,TGTGCCAGTAGTATAGGGGCTAGCGGTACCTACGAGCAGTACTTC,CASSIGASGTYEQYF
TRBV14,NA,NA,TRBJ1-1,TGTGCCAGCAGCCGACTTCCGGGACATTCGCCATTAGCGAACACTGAAGCTTTCTTT,CASSRLPGHSPLANTEAFF
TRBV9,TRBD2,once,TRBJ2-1,TGTGCCAGCAGCGTAGAAGCGGGAGTTGACAATGAGCAGTTCTTC,CASSVEAGVDNEQFF
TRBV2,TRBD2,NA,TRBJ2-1,TGTGCCAGCGCCGGGACTAGGACCTACAATGAGCAGTTCTTC,CASAGTRTYNEQFF
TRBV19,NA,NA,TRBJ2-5,TGTGCCAGTAGACTGACCGGGACTGGGGAGACCCAGTACTTC,CASRLTGTGETQYF
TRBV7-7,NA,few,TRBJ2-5,TGTGCCAGCAGCTTAGAACAGGGAGGGAGGGAGACCCAGTACTTC,CASSLEQGGRETQYF
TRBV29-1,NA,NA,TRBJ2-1,TGCAGCGTTGGAGCCCCCCCTGGTGAGCAGTTCTTC,CSVGAPPGEQFF